These 25 T cell receptor beta chains came from one sample sequenced in a study of CD8+CD57+ T cells in acquired aplastic anemia (dated by TCRdb to 2017 to 2018). The sample was run on an Illumina HiSeq 2000. Genomic DNA was used as template for profiling of TCR beta VDJ combinations and CDR3 sequences. The public reads were quality trimmed at Q25 with fastp and then assembled into clones with MiXCR by TCRdb, keeping productive beta chains. Records with the same CDR3 protein are collapsed into one entry carrying the most frequent genes and DNA. This sample has around 130,000 distinct CDR3 sequences in its table, and about 60% of those were observed once. The top ten constitute around 27% of the sample. Flow cytometry had shown CD8+CD57+ cell expansion in the patients selected for sequencing. The sequenced sample consisted of sorted CD4+, CD8+, or CD8+CD57+ T cells (not recorded which) from PBMCs. The receptors originated from a human donor with aplastic anemia.

J is TRBJ2-1 and V is TRBV25-1, with 7 bases identical to TRBD2. Per germline, CDR1 MGHDK and CDR2 SYGVNS. V trimming: 1 base; J trimming: 2 bases; junction bases outside the gene matches: 5. The CDR3 runs to 16 residues. In DNA, the CDR3 is TGTGCCAGCAGTGAATGGGGCGGGAGAACCTACAATGAGCAGTTCTTC. Translating gives CASSEWGGRTYNEQFF.

V and J are TRBV19 and TRBJ1-6; 7 nucleotides line up with TRBD1. This CDR3 has 15 amino acids. CDR1 is LNHDA and CDR2 is SQIVND in the germline V gene (reference sequence). V lost 9 bases, J lost 6 bases, and 11 bases stayed unmatched. The CDR3 sequence is CASREGQAINSPLHF. The CDR3 bases are TGTGCCAGCCGGGAAGGACAGGCGATTAATTCACCCCTCCACTTT.

In its sample, this clonotype was seen many times. The chain has TRBV20-1 and TRBJ2-5; 10 bases are a match to TRBD2. The CDR3 has 14 amino acids. Looked up from germline, CDR1 is DFQATT and CDR2 is SNEGSKA (reference sequence). The J segment lost 6 bases and the V segment lost 6 bases, leaving 10 bases of the junction unmatched. The CDR3 DNA reads TGCAGTGCACGGCTAGCGGGGGAGCCGAAGACCCAGTACTTC. Its protein is CSARLAGEPKTQYF.

This clonotype was detected many times. The chain has TRBV15 and TRBJ1-6; TRBD1 matches at 7 bases. Germline lookup yields CDR1 LNHNV and CDR2 YYDKDF (reference sequence). This CDR3 has 20 residues. The junction had 16 bases not matched to a gene; V was cut back by 0 bases and J by 5 bases. CDR3 in DNA: TGTGCCACCAGCAGAGATTATACCCCTAACAGGGGCCCCAATAATTCACCCCTCCACTTT. Its protein is CATSRDYTPNRGPNNSPLHF.

A word on this clonotype: A much larger clone differs from this one at a single base, so this may be a read error. DNA for the CDR3: TGCGCCAGCAGCCACGGACAGGGGGCAACCAGTTATTGGGCTTCACCCCTCCACTTT. Encoded protein: CASSHGQGATSYWASPLHF. The V call is TRBV4-1, the J call TRBJ1-6, with TRBD1 identical over 11 bases. Germline V gene lookup returns CDR1 MGHRA and CDR2 YSYEKL. The ends lost 3 bases at V and 9 bases at J; junction bases unmatched: 16. This CDR3 comprises 19 residues.

V usage is TRBV24-1 and J usage is TRBJ2-5, with 10 bases aligning to TRBD1. Looked up from germline, CDR1 is KGHDR and CDR2 is SFDVKD. The CDR3 loop spans 15 amino acids. Germline trimming cut 3 bases from V and 5 bases from J; bases unmatched to any gene: 5. This CDR3 is CATSDPGQGKETQYF. The CDR3 DNA is TGTGCCACCAGTGATCCGGGACAGGGGAAGGAGACCCAGTACTTC.

The chain has TRBV20-1 and TRBJ2-7; 8 positions agree with TRBD2. V lost 2 bases and J lost 5; bases outside the gene matches: 5. This CDR3 has 13 residues. Germline V gene sequence: CDR1 DFQATT, CDR2 SNEGSKA (reference sequence). CDR3 bases: TGCAGTGCTAGAAAAGCGGGAGTCGACGAGCAGTACTTC. Its protein product is CSARKAGVDEQYF.

This clonotype was detected only a few times. This rearrangement joins TRBV6-1 to TRBJ1-2; 10 nucleotides agree with TRBD1. V shed 5 bases, J shed 1 base, and the junction held 7 bases outside the gene matches. In germline, CDR1 is MNHNS, CDR2 SASEGT. This CDR3 comprises 16 residues. DNA of the CDR3: TGTGCCAGCAGTCCGGGACAGGGGAGAAATAACTATGGCTACACCTTC. Its translation is CASSPGQGRNNYGYTF.

The chain employs TRBV7-6 and TRBJ2-3; TRBD2 agrees at 12 bases. Germline V gene data show CDR1 as SGHVS and CDR2 as FNYEAQ. The V gene end was trimmed by 3 bases and the J gene end by 5 bases; junction bases not matched to a gene: 3. The CDR3 runs to 15 residues. The CDR3 sequence is CASSLLAGGVDTQYF. CDR3 sequence (DNA): TGTGCCAGCAGCTTGCTAGCGGGGGGGGTAGATACGCAGTATTTT.

By proportion, this clonotype is medium-sized. The chain recombines TRBV12-3 or TRBV12-4 with TRBJ1-1; D is perhaps TRBD1 (5 bases). V was pared by 6 bases and J by 3 bases, with 20 bases between. The CDR3 is 16 amino acids. CDR3 loop: CASSYRDVRRDTEAFF. The CDR3 bases are TGTGCCAGCAGCTACCGGGACGTCCGGAGGGACACTGAAGCTTTCTTT.

The chain combines TRBV20-1 with TRBJ2-5; unclear D gene. V was trimmed by 0 bases and J by 5 bases, leaving 10 bases between them. The CDR3 length is 13 residues. The germline V gene encodes CDR1 DFQATT and CDR2 SNEGSKA (reference sequence). The CDR3 coding sequence is TGCAGTGCTAGAGAAGCTCTGGAGGAGACCCAGTACTTC. Amino acids: CSAREALEETQYF.

The chain carries TRBV6-5 and TRBJ2-7; 7 nucleotides align to TRBD2. V lost 8 bases to trimming and J lost 3 bases; unmatched junction nucleotides: 7. The CDR3 length is 13 residues. CDR1 and CDR2 from the germline V gene are MNHEY and SVGAGI. The CDR3 DNA follows: TGTGCCAGCGGTTCGGGGGGTTACTACGAGCAGTACTTC. Protein: CASGSGGYYEQYF.

The sample holds one count of this clonotype. The V gene is TRBV11-1, the J gene TRBJ1-1; 7 positions agree with TRBD1. V shed 4 bases and J 0 bases; nucleotides not matched to a gene: 8. The CDR3 covers 16 residues. The germline CDR1 and CDR2 sequences are SGHAT and FQDESV (reference sequence). CDR3 nucleotide sequence: TGTGCCAGCAGCTCCCGGACAGGCGCCTTGAACACTGAAGCTTTCTTT. Translation: CASSSRTGALNTEAFF.

The chain combines TRBV2 with TRBJ1-1; D ambiguous. Trimming stripped 7 bases from V and 4 bases from J, with 19 bases between. The germline V gene has CDR1 SNHLY and CDR2 FYNNEI. This CDR3 is built from 15 residues. Here the CDR3 reads CASKSAPSIITEAFF. CDR3 DNA sequence: TGTGCCAGCAAGAGTGCCCCATCAATAATCACTGAAGCTTTCTTT.

This clonotype was recorded once. The chain employs TRBV24-1 and TRBJ2-7; D unclear. V lost 3 bases, J lost 0 bases, and 14 bases lay in between. Per the germline V gene, CDR1 is KGHDR and CDR2 is SFDVKD. CDR3 length: 16 amino acids. CDR3 bases: TGTGCCACCAGTGATAAAGGGTATTGGAGCTCCTACGAGCAGTACTTC. Its translation is CATSDKGYWSSYEQYF.

This rearrangement joins TRBV7-6 to TRBJ1-1; D uncertain. CDR3 length equals 13 residues. Trimming pared 1 base from V and 1 base from J, leaving 4 bases between. Per the germline V gene, CDR1 is SGHVS and CDR2 is FNYEAQ. CDR3 in amino acids: CASSLGKNTEAFF. The CDR3 coding sequence is TGTGCCAGCAGCTTAGGCAAGAACACTGAAGCTTTCTTT. The whole variable domain, remainder taken from reference TRBV7-6 and TRBJ1-1, is GAGVSQSPRYKVTKRGQDVALRCDPISGHVSLYWYRQALGQGPEFLTYFNYEAQQDKSGLPNDRFSAERPEGSISTLTIQRTEQRDSAMYRCASSLGKNTEAFFGQGTRLTVV.

This clonotype was seen a handful of times. V is TRBV6-1 and J is TRBJ2-1, with 8 bases matching TRBD2. Trimming took 5 bases from V and 4 from J; bases not matched to a gene: 7. Germline V gives CDR1 MNHNS, CDR2 SASEGT. The CDR3 consists of 15 residues. The CDR3 reads CASSLTSGKYNEQFF. CDR3 coding DNA: TGTGCCAGCAGTCTTACTAGCGGCAAATACAATGAGCAGTTCTTC.

This clonotype showed up many times. This chain links TRBV29-1 with TRBJ1-1, with 7 bases lining up with TRBD1. After removal of 4 bases from V and 3 bases from J, the junction contained 8 bases not matched to a gene. Germline assignment: CDR1 SQVTM and CDR2 ANQGSEA. This CDR3 has 14 residues. Here the CDR3 reads CSVGGGEGDTEAFF. DNA of the CDR3: TGCAGCGTTGGAGGGGGCGAGGGAGACACTGAAGCTTTCTTT.

CDR3 protein: CASSVTGDGYTF. CDR3 sequence (DNA): TGTGCCAGCAGCGTAACCGGGGATGGCTACACCTTC. This chain links TRBV9 with TRBJ1-2; no clear D. Trimming pared 1 base from V and 6 bases from J, leaving 7 bases between. The CDR3 is 12 residues long. Germline V CDR1 and CDR2: SGDLS, YYNGEE.

Only one count was recorded for this clonotype. The chain employs TRBV6-1 and TRBJ1-2, with D possibly TRBD1 on 5 matching bases. Between the trimmed V and J ends, which lost 8 bases and 5 bases, there was a span of 15 bases. CDR3 length: 13 residues. Germline CDR1 reads MNHNS; CDR2 reads SASEGT. CDR3 sequence reads: CASGRGQGYGYTF. The DNA of the CDR3 is TGTGCCAGCGGTCGCGGCCAGGGATATGGCTACACCTTC.

This chain links TRBV2 with TRBJ2-7; weak D call: TRBD2 (6 bases). With 3 bases removed from V and 5 bases from J, the gap between germline ends came to 11 bases. This CDR3 spans 13 amino acids. Germline CDR1 and CDR2: SNHLY and FYNNEI. CDR3 sequence: CASSDGGGNEQYF. The CDR3 DNA follows: TGTGCCAGCAGTGATGGTGGGGGGAACGAGCAGTACTTC.

The J gene is TRBJ2-7, the V gene TRBV7-2; D not certain. The CDR3 runs to 17 residues. Germline CDR1 and CDR2: SGHTA and FQGNSA. V was cut by 4 bases and J by 0 bases, with 19 bases left in between. CDR3 nucleotide sequence: TGTGCCAGCAGCTCCCCGCAGACGCGAGAGAGCTCCTACGAGCAGTACTTC. It encodes CASSSPQTRESSYEQYF.

The chain combines TRBV7-6 with TRBJ2-7; maybe TRBD1 (6 bases). Trimming pared 1 base from V and 0 bases from J, leaving 16 bases between. Germline CDR1 and CDR2: SGHVS and FNYEAQ. The CDR3 length is 17 residues. The CDR3 protein is CASSLDSTGNPSYEQYF. CDR3 bases: TGTGCCAGCAGCTTAGACAGTACAGGGAACCCCTCCTACGAGCAGTACTTC.

The genes are TRBV19 and TRBJ2-7; 7 bases are shared with TRBD2. There are 15 residues in the CDR3. J lost 3 bases, V lost 4 bases, and 9 bases had no gene match. Germline loops: CDR1 LNHDA, CDR2 SQIVND (reference sequence). As DNA, the CDR3 is TGTGCCAGTAGTAGTAGGGCGAGCGGGATCTACGAGCAGTACTTC. Translation: CASSSRASGIYEQYF.

The CDR3 sequence is CSVVPPNTEAFF. CDR3 coding DNA: TGCAGCGTTGTACCCCCAAACACTGAAGCTTTCTTT. The V call is TRBV29-1, the J call TRBJ1-1; D remains ambiguous. CDR1 and CDR2 from the germline V gene are SQVTM and ANQGSEA. The CDR3 extends over 12 amino acids. V gave up 4 bases and J gave up 2 bases, with 8 bases separating them. Looking up the rest from reference TRBV29-1 and TRBJ1-1 gives the full variable domain: SAVISQKPSRDICQRGTSLTIQCQVDSQVTMMFWYRQQPGQSLTLIATANQGSEATYESGFVIDKFPISRPNLTFSTLTVSNMSPEDSSIYLCSVVPPNTEAFFGQGTRLTVV.